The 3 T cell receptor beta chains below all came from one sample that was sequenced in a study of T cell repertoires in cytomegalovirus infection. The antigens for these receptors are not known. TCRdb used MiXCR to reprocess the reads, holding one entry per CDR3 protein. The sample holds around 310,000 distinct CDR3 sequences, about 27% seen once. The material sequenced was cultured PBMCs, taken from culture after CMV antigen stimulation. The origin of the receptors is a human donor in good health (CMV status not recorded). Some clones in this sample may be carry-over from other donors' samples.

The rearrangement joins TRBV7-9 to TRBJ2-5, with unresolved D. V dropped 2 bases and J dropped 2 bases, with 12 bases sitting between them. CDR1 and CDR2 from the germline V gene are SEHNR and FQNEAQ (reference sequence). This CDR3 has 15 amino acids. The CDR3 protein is CASSLRLVRQETQYF. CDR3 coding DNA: TGTGCCAGCAGCTTACGTCTAGTCCGACAAGAGACCCAGTACTTC.

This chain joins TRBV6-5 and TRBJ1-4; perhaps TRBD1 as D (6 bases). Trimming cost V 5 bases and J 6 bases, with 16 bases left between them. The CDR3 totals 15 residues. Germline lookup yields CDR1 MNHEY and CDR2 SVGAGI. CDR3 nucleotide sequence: TGTGCCAGCAGTCAAACCTACAGGGAGTATGAAAAACTGTTTTTT. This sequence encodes CASSQTYREYEKLFF.

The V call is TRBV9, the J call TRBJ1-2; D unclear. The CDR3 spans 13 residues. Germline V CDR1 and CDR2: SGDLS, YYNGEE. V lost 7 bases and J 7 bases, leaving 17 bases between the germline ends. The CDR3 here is CASSKEGGIGYTF. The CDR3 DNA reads TGTGCCAGCTCAAAGGAGGGAGGGATTGGCTACACCTTC.